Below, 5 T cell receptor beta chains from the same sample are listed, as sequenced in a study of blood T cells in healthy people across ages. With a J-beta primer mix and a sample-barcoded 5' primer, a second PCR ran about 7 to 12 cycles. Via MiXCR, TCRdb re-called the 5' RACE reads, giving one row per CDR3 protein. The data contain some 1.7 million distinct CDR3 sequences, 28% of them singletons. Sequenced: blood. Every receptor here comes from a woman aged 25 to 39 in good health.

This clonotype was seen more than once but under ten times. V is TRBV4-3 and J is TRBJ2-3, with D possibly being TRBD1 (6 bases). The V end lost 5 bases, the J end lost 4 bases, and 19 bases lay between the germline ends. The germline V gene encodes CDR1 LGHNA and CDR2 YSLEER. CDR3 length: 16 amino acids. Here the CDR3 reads CASSEVGGVGADTQYF. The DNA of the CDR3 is TGCGCCAGCAGCGAAGTAGGGGGAGTAGGGGCAGATACGCAGTATTTT.

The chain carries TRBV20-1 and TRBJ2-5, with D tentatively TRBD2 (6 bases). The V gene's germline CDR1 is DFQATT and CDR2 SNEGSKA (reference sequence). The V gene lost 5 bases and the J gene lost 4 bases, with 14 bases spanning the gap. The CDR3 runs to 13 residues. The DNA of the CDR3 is TGCAGTGCTTCCAGCGCCGGGGGAGAGACCCAGTACTTC. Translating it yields CSASSAGGETQYF.

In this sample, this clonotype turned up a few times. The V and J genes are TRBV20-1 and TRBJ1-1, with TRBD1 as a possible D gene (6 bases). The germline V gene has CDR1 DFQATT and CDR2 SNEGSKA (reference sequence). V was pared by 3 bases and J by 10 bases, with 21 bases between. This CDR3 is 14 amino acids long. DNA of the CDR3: TGCAGTGCTAGTCAGGTGGGGGGGGGCGCAGCAGCTTTCTTT. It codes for CSASQVGGGAAAFF.

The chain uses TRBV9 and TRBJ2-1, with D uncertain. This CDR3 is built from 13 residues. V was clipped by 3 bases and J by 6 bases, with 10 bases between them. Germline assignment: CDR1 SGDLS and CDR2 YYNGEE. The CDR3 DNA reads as TGTGCCAGCAGCGCCACTCAGGTCAATGAGCAGTTCTTC. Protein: CASSATQVNEQFF.

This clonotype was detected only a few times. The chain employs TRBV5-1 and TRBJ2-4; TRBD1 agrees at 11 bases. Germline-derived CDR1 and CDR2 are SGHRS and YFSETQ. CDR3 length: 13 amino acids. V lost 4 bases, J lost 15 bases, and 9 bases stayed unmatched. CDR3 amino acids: CASSIGQGASAYF. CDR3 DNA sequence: TGCGCCAGCAGCATCGGACAGGGGGCGTCCGCGTACTTC.